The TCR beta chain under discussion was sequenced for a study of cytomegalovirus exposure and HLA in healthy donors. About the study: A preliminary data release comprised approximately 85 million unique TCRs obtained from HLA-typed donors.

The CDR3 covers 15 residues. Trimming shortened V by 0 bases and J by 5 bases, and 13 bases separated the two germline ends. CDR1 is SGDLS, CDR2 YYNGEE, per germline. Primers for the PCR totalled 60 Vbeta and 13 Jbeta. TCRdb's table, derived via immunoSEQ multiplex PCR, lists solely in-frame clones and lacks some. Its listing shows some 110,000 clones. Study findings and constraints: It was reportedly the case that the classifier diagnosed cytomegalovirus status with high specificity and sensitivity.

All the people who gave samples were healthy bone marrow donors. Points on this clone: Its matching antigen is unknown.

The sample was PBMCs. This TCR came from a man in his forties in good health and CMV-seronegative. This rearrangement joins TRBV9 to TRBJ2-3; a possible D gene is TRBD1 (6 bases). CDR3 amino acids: CASSVAGHWEDTQYF. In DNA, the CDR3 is TGTGCCAGCAGCGTAGCGGGACACTGGGAAGATACGCAGTATTTT. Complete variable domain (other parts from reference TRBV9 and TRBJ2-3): DSGVTQTPKHLITATGQRVTLRCSPRSGDLSVYWYQQSLDQGLQFLIQYYNGEERAKGNILERFSAQQFPDLHSELNLSSLELGDSALYFCASSVAGHWEDTQYFGPGTRLTVL.